The TCR beta chain under discussion was sequenced for a study of blood T cell repertoires in COVID-19. Study summary: Samples of COVID-19 (acute and convalescent) were obtained from the United States, Italy and Spain. The analysed material was cDNA or gDNA that came from T cells, B-cell-depleted T cells, or PBMCs.

CDR1 is MNHNY, CDR2 SVGAGI, per germline (reference sequence). CDR3 length: 16 residues. V was clipped by 5 bases and J by 4 bases; unmatched bases: 5. In the original processing: Scientists estimated how many nucleated cells there were by amplifying reference gene primers. Repertoires were generated with immunoSEQ multiplex PCR, while TCRdb's copy carries only in-frame clones and drops some. The V and J calls and clone size are taken from that table; D and trimming were inferred from the DNA. The sample records 60,000 to 85,000 clones, 65% to 90% being singletons. Source material: peripheral blood. The TCR originated in a human donor in a cohort sampled during active COVID-19. The chain is built from TRBV6-6 and TRBJ2-2, with 12 bases matching TRBD2. CDR3 in amino acids: CASSRLAGDLTGELFF. The CDR3 DNA sequence: TGTGCCAGCAGTCGACTAGCGGGGGACCTCACCGGGGAGCTGTTTTTT.